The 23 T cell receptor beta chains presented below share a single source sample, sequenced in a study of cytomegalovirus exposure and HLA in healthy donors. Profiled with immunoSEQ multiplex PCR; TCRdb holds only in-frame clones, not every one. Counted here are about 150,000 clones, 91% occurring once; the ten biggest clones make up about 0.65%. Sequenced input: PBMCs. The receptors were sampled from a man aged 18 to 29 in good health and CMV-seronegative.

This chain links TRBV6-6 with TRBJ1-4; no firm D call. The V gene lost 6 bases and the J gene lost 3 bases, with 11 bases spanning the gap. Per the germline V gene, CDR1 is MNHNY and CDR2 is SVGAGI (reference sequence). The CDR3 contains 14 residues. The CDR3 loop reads CASSPRAPNEKLFF. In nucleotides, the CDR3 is TGTGCCAGCAGCCCGCGGGCCCCTAATGAAAAACTGTTTTTT.

CDR3 sequence reads: CASTGTSGKGETQYF. The CDR3 nucleotides are TGTGCCAGCACTGGGACTAGCGGTAAAGGGGAGACCCAGTACTTC. This chain links TRBV2 with TRBJ2-5; 11 bases are shared with TRBD2. Losses at the gene ends were 7 bases for V and 5 bases for J; bases not matched to a gene: 9. The germline gives CDR1 SNHLY, CDR2 FYNNEI. The CDR3 runs to 15 residues.

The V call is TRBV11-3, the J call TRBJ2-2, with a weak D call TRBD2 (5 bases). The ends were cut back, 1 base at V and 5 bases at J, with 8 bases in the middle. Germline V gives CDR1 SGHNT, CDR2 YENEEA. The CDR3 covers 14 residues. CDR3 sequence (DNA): TGTGCCAGCAGCTTAGTAGAGGGTACCGGGGAGCTGTTTTTT. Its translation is CASSLVEGTGELFF.

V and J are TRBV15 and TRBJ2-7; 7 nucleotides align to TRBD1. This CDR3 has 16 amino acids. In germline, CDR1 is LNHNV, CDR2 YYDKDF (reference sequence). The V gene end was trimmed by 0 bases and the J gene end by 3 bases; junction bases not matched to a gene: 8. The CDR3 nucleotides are TGTGCCACCAGCAGAGACGACAGGGTTGATTTCTACGAGCAGTACGTC. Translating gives CATSRDDRVDFYEQYV.

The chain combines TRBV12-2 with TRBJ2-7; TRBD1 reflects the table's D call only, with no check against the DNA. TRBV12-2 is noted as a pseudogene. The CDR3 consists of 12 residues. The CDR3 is CASRLAMASQYV. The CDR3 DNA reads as TGTGCAAGTCGCTTAGCGATGGCCTCGCAGTACGTC.

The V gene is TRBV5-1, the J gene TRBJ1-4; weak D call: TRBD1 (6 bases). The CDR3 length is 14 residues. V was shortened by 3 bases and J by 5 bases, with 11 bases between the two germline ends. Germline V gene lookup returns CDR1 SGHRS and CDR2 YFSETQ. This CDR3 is CASSYNGQNEKLFF. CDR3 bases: TGCGCCAGCAGCTACAACGGACAGAATGAAAAACTGTTTTTT.

The chain's CDR3 is CASKIGAAPVDTQYF. The CDR3 nucleotides are TGTGCCAGCAAAATCGGAGCTGCCCCCGTAGATACGCAGTATTTT. This chain uses TRBV27 with TRBJ2-3, with D uncertain. Germline V gene sequence: CDR1 MNHEY, CDR2 SMNVEV (reference sequence). Trimming shortened V by 7 bases and J by 5 bases, and 19 bases separated the two germline ends. The CDR3 is 15 amino acids.

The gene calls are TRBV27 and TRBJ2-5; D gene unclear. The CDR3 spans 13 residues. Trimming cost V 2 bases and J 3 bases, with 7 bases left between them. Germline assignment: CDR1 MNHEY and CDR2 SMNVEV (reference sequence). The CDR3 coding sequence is TGTGCCAGCAGTTTACGAGTTGAAGAGACCCAGTACTTC. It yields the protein CASSLRVEETQYF.

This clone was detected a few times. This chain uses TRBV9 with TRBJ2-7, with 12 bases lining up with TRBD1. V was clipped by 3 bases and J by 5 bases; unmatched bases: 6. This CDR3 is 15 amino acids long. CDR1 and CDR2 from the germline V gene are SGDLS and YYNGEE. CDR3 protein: CASSGAGTGGHEQYF. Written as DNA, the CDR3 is TGTGCCAGCAGCGGAGCCGGGACAGGGGGCCACGAGCAGTACTTC.

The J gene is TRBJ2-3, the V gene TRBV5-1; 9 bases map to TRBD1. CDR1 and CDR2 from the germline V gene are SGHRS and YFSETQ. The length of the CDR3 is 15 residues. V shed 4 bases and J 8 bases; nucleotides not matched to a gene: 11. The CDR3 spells CASSPGTGILGTQYF. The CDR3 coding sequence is TGCGCCAGCAGCCCCGGGACAGGGATATTGGGTACGCAGTATTTT.

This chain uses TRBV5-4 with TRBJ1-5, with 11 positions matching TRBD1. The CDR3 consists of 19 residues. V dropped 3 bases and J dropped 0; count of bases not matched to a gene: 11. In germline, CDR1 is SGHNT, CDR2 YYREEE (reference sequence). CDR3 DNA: TGTGCCAGCAGCTGCGGCCGGGACAGGGGGAACTATAGCAATCAGCCCCAGCATTTT. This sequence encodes CASSCGRDRGNYSNQPQHF.

The CDR3 region has the DNA TGTGCCAGCAGCTCAGGTAGCGGGATTTATGAGACCCAGTACTTC. This gives the protein CASSSGSGIYETQYF. V is TRBV11-2 and J is TRBJ2-5, with TRBD2 identical over 8 bases. J was trimmed by 5 bases and V by 4 bases; bases with no gene match: 9. CDR1 and CDR2 (germline): SGHAT, FQNNGV. The CDR3 length is 15 residues.

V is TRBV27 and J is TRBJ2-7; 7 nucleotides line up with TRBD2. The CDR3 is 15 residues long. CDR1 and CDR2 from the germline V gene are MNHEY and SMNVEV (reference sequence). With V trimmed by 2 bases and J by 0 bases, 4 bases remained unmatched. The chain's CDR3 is CASSLRGGSSYEQYV. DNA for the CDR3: TGTGCCAGCAGTTTACGCGGCGGGAGCTCCTACGAGCAGTACGTC.

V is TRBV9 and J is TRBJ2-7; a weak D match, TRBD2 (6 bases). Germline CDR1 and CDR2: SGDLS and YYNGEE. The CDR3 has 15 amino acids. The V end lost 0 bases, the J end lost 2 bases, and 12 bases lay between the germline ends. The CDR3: CASSVDGRETYEQYV. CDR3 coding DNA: TGTGCCAGCAGCGTAGACGGGCGGGAAACCTACGAGCAGTACGTC.

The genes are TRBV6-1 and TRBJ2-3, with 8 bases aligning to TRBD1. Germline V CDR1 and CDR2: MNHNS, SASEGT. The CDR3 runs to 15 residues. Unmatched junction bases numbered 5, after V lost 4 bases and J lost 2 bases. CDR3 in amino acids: CASSGGQDTTDTQYF. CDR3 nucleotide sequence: TGTGCCAGCAGTGGGGGACAGGATACCACAGATACGCAGTATTTT.

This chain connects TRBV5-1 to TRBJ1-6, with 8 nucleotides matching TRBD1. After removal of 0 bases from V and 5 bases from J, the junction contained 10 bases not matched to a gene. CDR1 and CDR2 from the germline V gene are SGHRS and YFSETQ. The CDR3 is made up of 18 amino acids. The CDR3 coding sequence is TGCGCCAGCAGCTTGGGCCCGACGGGACAGGTCCATAATTCACCCCTCCACTTT. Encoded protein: CASSLGPTGQVHNSPLHF.

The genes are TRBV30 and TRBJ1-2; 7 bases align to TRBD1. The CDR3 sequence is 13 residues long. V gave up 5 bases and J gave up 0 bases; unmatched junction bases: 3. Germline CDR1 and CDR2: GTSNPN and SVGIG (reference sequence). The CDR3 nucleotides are TGTGCCTGGGGAACAGGGGCTAACTATGGCTACACCTTC. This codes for CAWGTGANYGYTF.

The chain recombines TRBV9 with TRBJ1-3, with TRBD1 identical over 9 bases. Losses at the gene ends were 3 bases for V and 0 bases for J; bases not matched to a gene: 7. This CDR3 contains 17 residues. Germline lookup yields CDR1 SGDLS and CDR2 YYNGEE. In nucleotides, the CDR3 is TGTGCCAGCAGCGCTGGACAGGGGTCTTACTCTGGAAACACCATATATTTT. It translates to CASSAGQGSYSGNTIYF.

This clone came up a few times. DNA of the CDR3: TGTGCCAGCAGTTACCAGATGAACACTGAAGCTTTCTTT. This sequence encodes CASSYQMNTEAFF. The rearrangement joins TRBV6-5 to TRBJ1-1; no clear D. This CDR3 is built from 13 residues. The ends were cut back, 2 bases at V and 0 bases at J, with 4 bases in the middle. CDR1 MNHEY and CDR2 SVGAGI come from the germline V gene.

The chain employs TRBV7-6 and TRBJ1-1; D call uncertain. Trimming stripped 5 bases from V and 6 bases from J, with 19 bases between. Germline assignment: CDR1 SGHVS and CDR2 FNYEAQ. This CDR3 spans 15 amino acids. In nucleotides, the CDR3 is TGTGCCAGCAGCCCACAGACCTCTTACAGAGCTGAAGCTTTCTTT. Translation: CASSPQTSYRAEAFF.

The CDR3 DNA reads as TGCAGCGTTGGGCAGGGGAAGGGCACTGAAGCTTTCTTT. This encodes CSVGQGKGTEAFF. The V and J genes are TRBV29-1 and TRBJ1-1, with D maybe TRBD1 (6 bases). V lost 4 bases, J lost 4 bases, and 13 bases lay in between. Germline V gene sequence: CDR1 SQVTM, CDR2 ANQGSEA. The CDR3 runs 13 residues.

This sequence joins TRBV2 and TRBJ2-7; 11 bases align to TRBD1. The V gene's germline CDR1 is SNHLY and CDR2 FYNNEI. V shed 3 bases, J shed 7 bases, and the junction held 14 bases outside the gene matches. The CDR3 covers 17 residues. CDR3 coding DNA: TGTGCCAGCAGTGAGGACAGGGGGCTCCCCTGGAGGGCTGAGCAGTACGTC. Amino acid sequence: CASSEDRGLPWRAEQYV.

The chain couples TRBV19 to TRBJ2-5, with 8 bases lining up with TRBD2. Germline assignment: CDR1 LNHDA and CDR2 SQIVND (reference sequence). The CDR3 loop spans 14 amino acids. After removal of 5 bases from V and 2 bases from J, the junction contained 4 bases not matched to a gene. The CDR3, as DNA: TGTGCCAGTAGTTCAATAGCGGGACAAGAGACCCAGTACTTC. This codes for CASSSIAGQETQYF.